The clone carrying this TCR beta chain was detected a few times. These data belong to a study of graft-versus-host responses after intestinal transplantation. Study-level background: Every transplant recipient was induced with anti-thymocyte globulin, then maintained on tacrolimus and steroids for roughly 3 years. Study-level points and caveats: Detection of GvH clones occurred in recipient marrow, and some had their first appearance in ileum or blood.

The germline V gene has CDR1 SGDLS and CDR2 YYNGEE. The CDR3 sequence is 20 residues long. J lost 5 bases, V lost 3 bases, and 19 bases had no gene match. Generated by immunoSEQ multiplex PCR, the TCRdb table keeps only in-frame clones and is missing some. Of roughly 15,000 clones listed, 35% to 45% are singletons. CFSE-labeled responder cells (around 200,000) were plated with around 200,000 irradiated, violet-dye-labeled stimulator cells. Proliferating CFSE-low CD3+CD4+ and CD3+CD8+ responders were sorted after the reaction. The sequence derives from a human patient who received an intestinal transplant. The rearrangement links TRBV9 to TRBJ2-5; 13 bases agree with TRBD2. The sequences come from alloreactive CD8+ T cells from a mixed lymphocyte reaction culture, collected before intestinal transplant. Subset specified: CFSE-low proliferating T cells sorted from roughly six-day pre-transplant mixed lymphocyte reaction (GvH or HvG direction). CDR3 sequence reads: CASSESGTSGTLLREETQYF. CDR3 nucleotide sequence: TGTGCCAGCAGCGAATCCGGGACTAGCGGGACGCTTCTCCGAGAGGAGACCCAGTACTTC.